The clone carrying this TCR beta chain was counted at least ten times. Its antigen remains unknown. The data derive from a study of CD8 T cells in ankylosing spondylitis. Findings of the study overall: Relatively scarce in peripheral blood, disease-linked clones were CD8+. A motif of 7 or 8 highly homologous TCR beta variants was seen as apparently characteristic of ankylosing spondylitis blood.

Library preparation for TCR beta used quantitative 5'-RACE with molecular barcodes. TCRdb reanalysed the 5' RACE reads using MiXCR and keeps one entry per CDR3 protein. Of about 130,000 distinct CDR3 sequences in the sample, 7.3% were seen once. The CDR3 contains 15 residues. V was clipped by 6 bases and J by 0 bases; unmatched bases: 7. This clonotype was sampled from a female donor with ankylosing spondylitis or in good health (not recorded which). The sample taken for sequencing was blood, either unsorted or a sorted T cell fraction (not recorded which). The V and J genes are TRBV12-3 or TRBV12-4 and TRBJ1-1; 7 bases are shared with TRBD1. Here the CDR3 reads CASSAGGNMNTEAFF. The CDR3, as DNA: TGTGCCAGCAGCGCAGGGGGAAACATGAACACTGAAGCTTTCTTT.